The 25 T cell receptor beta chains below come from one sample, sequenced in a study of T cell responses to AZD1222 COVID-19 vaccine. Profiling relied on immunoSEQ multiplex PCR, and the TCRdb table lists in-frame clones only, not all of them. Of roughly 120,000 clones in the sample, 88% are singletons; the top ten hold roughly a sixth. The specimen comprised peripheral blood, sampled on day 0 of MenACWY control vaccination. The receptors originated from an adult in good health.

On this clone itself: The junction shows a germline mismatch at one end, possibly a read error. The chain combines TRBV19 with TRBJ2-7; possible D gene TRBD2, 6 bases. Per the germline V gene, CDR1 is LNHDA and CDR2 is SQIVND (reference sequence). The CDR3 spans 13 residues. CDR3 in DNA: TGTGCCAGTAGTATAGGCGAAGGGAGGACCCAAAAGTTC. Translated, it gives CASSIGEGRTQKF. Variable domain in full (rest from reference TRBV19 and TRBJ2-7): DGGITQSPKYLFRKEGQNVTLSCEQNLNHDAMYWYRQDPGQGLRLIYYSQIVNDFQKGDIAEGYSVSREKKESFPLTVTSAQKNPTAFYLCASSIGEGRTQKFGPGTRLTVT.

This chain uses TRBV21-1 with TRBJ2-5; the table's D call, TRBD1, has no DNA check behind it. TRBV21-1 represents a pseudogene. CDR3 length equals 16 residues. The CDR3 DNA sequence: TGTGCCAGCATCCAAAGGTCGACAGGGGGTAAAAAAACCCAGTACTTC. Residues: CASIQRSTGGKKTQYF.

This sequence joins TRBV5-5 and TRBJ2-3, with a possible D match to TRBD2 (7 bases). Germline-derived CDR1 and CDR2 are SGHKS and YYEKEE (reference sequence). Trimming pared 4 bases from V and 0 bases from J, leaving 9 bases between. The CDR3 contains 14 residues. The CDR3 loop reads CASSRGASTDTQYF. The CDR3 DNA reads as TGTGCCAGCAGCCGGGGGGCTAGCACAGATACGCAGTATTTT.

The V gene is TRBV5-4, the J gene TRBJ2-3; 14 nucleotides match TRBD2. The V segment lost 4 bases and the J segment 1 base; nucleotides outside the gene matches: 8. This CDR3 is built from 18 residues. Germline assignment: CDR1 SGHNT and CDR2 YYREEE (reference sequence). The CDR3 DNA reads TGTGCCAGCAGCACGGGACTAGCGGGAGTGAAGGGCACAGATACGCAGTATTTT. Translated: CASSTGLAGVKGTDTQYF.

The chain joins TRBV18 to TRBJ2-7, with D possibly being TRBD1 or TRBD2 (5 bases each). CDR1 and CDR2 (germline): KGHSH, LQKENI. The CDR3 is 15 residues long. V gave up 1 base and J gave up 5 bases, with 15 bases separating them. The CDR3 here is CASSPQTGAVHEQYF. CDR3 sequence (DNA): TGTGCCAGCTCACCACAGACCGGGGCCGTCCACGAGCAGTACTTC.

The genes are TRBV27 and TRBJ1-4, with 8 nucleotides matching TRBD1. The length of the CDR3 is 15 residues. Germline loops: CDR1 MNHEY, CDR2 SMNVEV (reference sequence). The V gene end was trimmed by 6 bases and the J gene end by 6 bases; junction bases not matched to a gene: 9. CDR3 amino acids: CASREDRGSYEKLFF. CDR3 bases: TGTGCCAGCAGGGAAGACAGGGGTTCGTATGAAAAACTGTTTTTT.

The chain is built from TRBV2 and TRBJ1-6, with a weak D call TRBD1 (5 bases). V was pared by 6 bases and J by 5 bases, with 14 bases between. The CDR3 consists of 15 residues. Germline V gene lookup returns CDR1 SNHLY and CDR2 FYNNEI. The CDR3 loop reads CASRVGRQNNSPLHF. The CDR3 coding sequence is TGTGCCAGCAGGGTGGGACGCCAGAATAATTCACCCCTCCACTTT.

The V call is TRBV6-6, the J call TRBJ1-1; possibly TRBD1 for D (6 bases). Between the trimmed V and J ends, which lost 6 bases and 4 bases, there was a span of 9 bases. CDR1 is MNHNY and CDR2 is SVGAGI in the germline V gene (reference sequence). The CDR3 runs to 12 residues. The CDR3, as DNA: TGTGCCAGCAGGAGGGGGGGCACTGAAGCTTTCTTT. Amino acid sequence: CASRRGGTEAFF.

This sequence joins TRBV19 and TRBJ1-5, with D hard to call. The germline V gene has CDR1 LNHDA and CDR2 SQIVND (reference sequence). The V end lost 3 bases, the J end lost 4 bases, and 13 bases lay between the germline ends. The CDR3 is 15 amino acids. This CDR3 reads CASSIGGWKNQPQHF. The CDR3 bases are TGTGCCAGTAGTATCGGCGGCTGGAAAAATCAGCCCCAGCATTTT.

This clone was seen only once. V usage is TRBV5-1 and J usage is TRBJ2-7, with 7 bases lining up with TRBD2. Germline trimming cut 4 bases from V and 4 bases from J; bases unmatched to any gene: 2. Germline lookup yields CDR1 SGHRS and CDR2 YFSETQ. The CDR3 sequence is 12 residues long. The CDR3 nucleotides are TGCGCCAGCAGCCTCGGGAGGTACGAGCAGTACTTC. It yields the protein CASSLGRYEQYF.

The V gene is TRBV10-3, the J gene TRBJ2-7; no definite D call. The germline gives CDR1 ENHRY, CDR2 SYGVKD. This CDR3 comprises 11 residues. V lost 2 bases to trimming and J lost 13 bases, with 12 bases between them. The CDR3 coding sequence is TGTGCCATCAGTGAGGGTCTCTCTTCCTACTTC. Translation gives CAISEGLSSYF.

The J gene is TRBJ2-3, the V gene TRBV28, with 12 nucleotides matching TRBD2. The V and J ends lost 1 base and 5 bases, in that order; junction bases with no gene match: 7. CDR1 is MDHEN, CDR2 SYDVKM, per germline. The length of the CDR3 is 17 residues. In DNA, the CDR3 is TGTGCCAGCAGTTTATTGGCTAGCGGGAGGGATAAAGATACGCAGTATTTT. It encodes CASSLLASGRDKDTQYF.

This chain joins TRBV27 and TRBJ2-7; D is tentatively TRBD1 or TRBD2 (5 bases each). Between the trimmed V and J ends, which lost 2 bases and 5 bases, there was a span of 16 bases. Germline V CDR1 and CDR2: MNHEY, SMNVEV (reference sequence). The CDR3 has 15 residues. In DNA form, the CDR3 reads TGTGCCAGCAGTTTAATAGGTTATGGGACCCACGAGCAGTACTTC. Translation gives CASSLIGYGTHEQYF.

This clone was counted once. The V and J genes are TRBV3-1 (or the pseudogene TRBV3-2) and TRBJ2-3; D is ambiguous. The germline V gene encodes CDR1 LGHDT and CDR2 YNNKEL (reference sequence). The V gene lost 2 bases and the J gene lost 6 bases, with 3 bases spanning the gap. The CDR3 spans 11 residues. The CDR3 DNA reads TGTGCCAGCAGCCAAATCGATACGCAGTATTTT. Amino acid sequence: CASSQIDTQYF.

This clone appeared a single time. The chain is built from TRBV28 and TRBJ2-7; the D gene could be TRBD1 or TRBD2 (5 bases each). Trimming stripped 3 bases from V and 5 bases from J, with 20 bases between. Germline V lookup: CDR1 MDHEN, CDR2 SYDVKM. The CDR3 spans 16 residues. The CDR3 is CASSFEWGKKGHEQYF. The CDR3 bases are TGTGCCAGCAGTTTCGAGTGGGGAAAAAAGGGACACGAGCAGTACTTC.

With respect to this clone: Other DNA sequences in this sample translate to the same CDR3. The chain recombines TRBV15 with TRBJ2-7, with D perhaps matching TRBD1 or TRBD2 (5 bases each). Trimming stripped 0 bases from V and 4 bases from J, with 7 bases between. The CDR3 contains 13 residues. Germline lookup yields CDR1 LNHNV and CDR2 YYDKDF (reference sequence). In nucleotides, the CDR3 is TGTGCCACCAGCAGAGATGAGGGGTACGAGCAGTACTTC. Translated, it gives CATSRDEGYEQYF.

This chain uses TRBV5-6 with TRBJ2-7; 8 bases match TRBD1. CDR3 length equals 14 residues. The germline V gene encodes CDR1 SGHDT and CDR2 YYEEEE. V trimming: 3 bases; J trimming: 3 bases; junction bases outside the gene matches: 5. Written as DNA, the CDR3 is TGTGCCAGCAGCTCCGGACAGGGTTACTACGAGCAGTACTTC. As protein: CASSSGQGYYEQYF. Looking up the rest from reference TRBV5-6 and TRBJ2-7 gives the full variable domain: DAGVTQSPTHLIKTRGQQVTLRCSPKSGHDTVSWYQQALGQGPQFIFQYYEEEERQRGNFPDRFSGHQFPNYSSELNVNALLLGDSALYLCASSSGQGYYEQYFGPGTRLTVT.

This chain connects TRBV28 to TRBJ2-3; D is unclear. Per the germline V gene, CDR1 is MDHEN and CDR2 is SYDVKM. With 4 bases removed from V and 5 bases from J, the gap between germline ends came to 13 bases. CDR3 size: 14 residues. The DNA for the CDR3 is TGTGCCAGCAGTTCTCTTCTTAGATTAGATACGCAGTATTTT. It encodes CASSSLLRLDTQYF.

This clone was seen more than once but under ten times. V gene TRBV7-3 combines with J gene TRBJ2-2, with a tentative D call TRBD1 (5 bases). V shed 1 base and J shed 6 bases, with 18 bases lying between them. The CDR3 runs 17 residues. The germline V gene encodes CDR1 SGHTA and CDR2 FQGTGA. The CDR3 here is CASSLRLRAGVPGELFF. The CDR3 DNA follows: TGTGCCAGCAGCTTAAGACTCAGGGCCGGAGTCCCCGGGGAGCTGTTTTTT.

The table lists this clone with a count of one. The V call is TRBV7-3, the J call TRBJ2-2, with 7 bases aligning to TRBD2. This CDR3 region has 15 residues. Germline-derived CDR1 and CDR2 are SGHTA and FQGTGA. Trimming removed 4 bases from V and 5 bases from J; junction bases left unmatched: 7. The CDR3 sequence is CASSSASGITGELFF. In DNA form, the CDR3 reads TGTGCCAGCAGCTCCGCGAGCGGGATAACCGGGGAGCTGTTTTTT. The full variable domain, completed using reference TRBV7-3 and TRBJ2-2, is GAGVSQTPSNKVTEKGKYVELRCDPISGHTALYWYRQSLGQGPEFLIYFQGTGAADDSGLPNDRFFAVRPEGSVSTLKIQRTERGDSAVYLCASSSASGITGELFFGEGSRLTVL.

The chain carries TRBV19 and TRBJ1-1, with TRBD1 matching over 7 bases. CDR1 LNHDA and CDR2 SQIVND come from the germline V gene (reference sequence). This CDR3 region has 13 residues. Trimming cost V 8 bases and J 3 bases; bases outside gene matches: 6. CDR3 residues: CASRQGGYTEAFF. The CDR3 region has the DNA TGTGCCAGTCGACAGGGCGGTTACACTGAAGCTTTCTTT.

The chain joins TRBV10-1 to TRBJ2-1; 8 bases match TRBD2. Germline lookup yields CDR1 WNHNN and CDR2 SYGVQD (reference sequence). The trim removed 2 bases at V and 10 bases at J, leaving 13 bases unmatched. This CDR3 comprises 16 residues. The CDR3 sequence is CASSETQLGLAGEQFF. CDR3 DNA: TGCGCCAGCAGTGAGACCCAATTAGGACTAGCCGGGGAGCAGTTCTTC.

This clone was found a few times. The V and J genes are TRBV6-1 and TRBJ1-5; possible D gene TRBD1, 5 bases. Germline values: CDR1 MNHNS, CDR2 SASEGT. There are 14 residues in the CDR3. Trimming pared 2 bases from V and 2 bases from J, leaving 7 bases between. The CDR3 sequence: CASSETGGNQPQHF. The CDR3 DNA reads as TGTGCCAGCAGTGAAACAGGAGGCAATCAGCCCCAGCATTTT.

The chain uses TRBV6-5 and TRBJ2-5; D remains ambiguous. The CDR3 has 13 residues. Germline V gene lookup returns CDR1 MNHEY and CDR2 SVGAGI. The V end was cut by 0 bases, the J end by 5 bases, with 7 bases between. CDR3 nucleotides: TGTGCCAGCAGTTACTCCGGGCTGGAGACCCAGTACTTC. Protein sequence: CASSYSGLETQYF.

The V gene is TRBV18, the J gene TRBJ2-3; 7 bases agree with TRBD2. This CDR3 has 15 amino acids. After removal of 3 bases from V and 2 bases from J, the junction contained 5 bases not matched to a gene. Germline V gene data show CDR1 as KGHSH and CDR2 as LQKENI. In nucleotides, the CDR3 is TGTGCCAGCTCACCGGGGCTAGCGGTCACAGATACGCAGTATTTT. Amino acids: CASSPGLAVTDTQYF.